This entry lists 2 T cell receptor beta chains sequenced from one sample in a study of blood T cell repertoires in COVID-19. Using immunoSEQ multiplex PCR, the repertoire was profiled, and TCRdb retains in-frame clones only, with some absent. This table holds 150,000 or so clones, 77% found once. Sequencing input: peripheral blood. The receptor source for this set is a woman between 50 and 59 years old with active or convalescent COVID-19.

J is TRBJ1-2 and V is TRBV30; D is uncertain. CDR3 length: 13 amino acids. V was trimmed by 4 bases and J by 3 bases, leaving 12 bases between them. Germline V CDR1 and CDR2: GTSNPN, SVGIG (reference sequence). The CDR3, as DNA: TGTGCCTGGAATGCAGGTTTTCACTATGGCTACACCTTC. Protein sequence: CAWNAGFHYGYTF.

The chain is built from TRBV27 and TRBJ2-7, with D possibly being TRBD2 (5 bases). The CDR3 is 15 amino acids. Looked up from germline, CDR1 is MNHEY and CDR2 is SMNVEV (reference sequence). V was shortened by 3 bases and J by 0 bases, with 12 bases between the two germline ends. CDR3 nucleotides: TGTGCCAGCAGTTTCAGCGGAGGAAGCTCCTACGAGCAGTACTTC. Its translation: CASSFSGGSSYEQYF.